The 32 T cell receptor beta chains given below trace back to one sample, sequenced in a study of blood T cell repertoires in COVID-19. The method was immunoSEQ multiplex PCR; TCRdb's version includes in-frame clones alone and lacks a portion of them. The table lists some 150,000 clones, approximately 90% of them singletons. The specimen sequenced was peripheral blood. The receptors shown here come from a woman aged 80 or over with acute or convalescent COVID-19.

V usage is TRBV18 and J usage is TRBJ2-7; the D gene is possibly TRBD2 (5 bases). The CDR3 runs to 14 residues. Per germline, CDR1 KGHSH and CDR2 LQKENI. V lost 3 bases and J 0 bases, leaving 9 bases between the germline ends. The chain's CDR3 is CASSPPGSSYEQYF. The CDR3 DNA sequence: TGTGCCAGCTCACCCCCGGGGAGCTCCTACGAGCAGTACTTC.

The chain couples TRBV7-3 to TRBJ1-1; D is possibly TRBD1 (5 bases). The CDR3 spans 13 residues. Germline loops: CDR1 SGHTA, CDR2 FQGTGA. Trimming cost V 5 bases and J 10 bases, with 17 bases left between them. The chain's CDR3 is CASSAHRDSVAFF. Here the CDR3 DNA reads TGTGCCAGCAGCGCGCACCGGGACTCCGTAGCTTTCTTT.

The CDR3 spells CASSLIGGRDTQYF. The DNA for the CDR3 is TGTGCCAGCAGCTTGATCGGGGGGCGGGATACGCAGTATTTT. The chain is built from TRBV11-2 and TRBJ2-3; tentatively, D is TRBD2 (7 bases). Germline CDR1 is SGHAT and CDR2 is FQNNGV. This CDR3 spans 14 amino acids. The V end was cut by 3 bases, the J end by 6 bases, with 13 bases between.

The chain has TRBV4-3 and TRBJ2-1, with TRBD1 matching over 9 bases. The V segment lost 1 base and the J segment 7 bases; nucleotides outside the gene matches: 5. This CDR3 is built from 15 residues. Germline V gives CDR1 LGHNA, CDR2 YSLEER. In DNA, the CDR3 is TGCGCCAGCAGCCAAGGGAAACAGGGGGCGAATGAGCAGTTCTTC. Its protein is CASSQGKQGANEQFF.

Only one count was recorded for this clone. This chain uses TRBV5-6 with TRBJ1-4, with 7 bases identical to TRBD1. V shed 2 bases, J shed 6 bases, and the junction held 4 bases outside the gene matches. Looked up from germline, CDR1 is SGHDT and CDR2 is YYEEEE. This CDR3 has 14 amino acids. The CDR3 loop is CASSFDRVDEKLFF. In DNA, the CDR3 is TGTGCCAGCAGCTTCGACAGGGTTGATGAAAAACTGTTTTTT.

The CDR3 sequence is CASSYRGLGDSPLHF. The CDR3 DNA is TGTGCCAGCAGCTACCGCGGTCTGGGTGATTCACCCCTCCACTTT. This chain joins TRBV5-4 and TRBJ1-6, with D unresolved. Trimming left V 3 bases short and J 8 bases short, with 15 bases between. Germline CDR1 is SGHNT and CDR2 is YYREEE (reference sequence). The CDR3 runs to 15 residues.

V and J are TRBV5-1 and TRBJ2-5; 11 nucleotides line up with TRBD1. The junction had 11 bases not matched to a gene; V was cut back by 4 bases and J by 6 bases. The CDR3 has 16 amino acids. Per germline, CDR1 SGHRS and CDR2 YFSETQ. The CDR3, as DNA: TGCGCCAGCAGCGCCGGTGGGACAGGGGGGATGAAGACCCAGTACTTC. Its protein product is CASSAGGTGGMKTQYF.

The genes are TRBV7-2 and TRBJ1-5; TRBD1 is a possible D gene (5 bases). Germline V gene lookup returns CDR1 SGHTA and CDR2 FQGNSA. The ends were cut back, 1 base at V and 7 bases at J, with 11 bases in the middle. The CDR3 covers 14 residues. The DNA of the CDR3 is TGTGCCAGCAGCTTAGTGGCAGGGTGGCAGCCCCAGCATTTT. It codes for CASSLVAGWQPQHF. Full variable domain (rest looked up from reference TRBV7-2 and TRBJ1-5): GAGVSQSPSNKVTEKGKDVELRCDPISGHTALYWYRQSLGQGLEFLIYFQGNSAPDKSGLPSDRFSAERTGGSVSTLTIQRTQQEDSAVYLCASSLVAGWQPQHFGDGTRLSIL.

The chain recombines TRBV27 with TRBJ1-5; 8 bases are shared with TRBD1. The CDR3 runs 15 residues. Germline assignment: CDR1 MNHEY and CDR2 SMNVEV (reference sequence). With 3 bases clipped from V and 5 bases from J, the junction kept 6 bases outside the gene matches. The CDR3 loop is CASSFGQGPDQPQHF. For the CDR3, the DNA is TGTGCCAGCAGTTTCGGACAGGGACCCGATCAGCCCCAGCATTTT.

V gene TRBV5-4 combines with J gene TRBJ1-4, with TRBD1 matching over 7 bases. The CDR3 contains 16 residues. The V and J ends lost 2 bases and 4 bases, in that order; junction bases with no gene match: 8. Looked up from germline, CDR1 is SGHNT and CDR2 is YYREEE (reference sequence). As DNA, the CDR3 is TGTGCCAGCAGCTTTGGCACAGGGGCCCTTAATGAAAAACTGTTTTTT. Its protein is CASSFGTGALNEKLFF.

The CDR3 nucleotides read TGCGCCAGCAGCTTGAGCGGGGGACAAGAGACCCAGTACTTC. Protein sequence: CASSLSGGQETQYF. V is TRBV5-1 and J is TRBJ2-5; TRBD2 matches at 8 bases. V shed 1 base, J shed 2 bases, and the junction held 1 base outside the gene matches. Germline assignment: CDR1 SGHRS and CDR2 YFSETQ. The CDR3 loop spans 14 amino acids.

The sample holds a few counts of this clone. V is TRBV6-5 and J is TRBJ2-1; D might be TRBD1 (5 bases). V was clipped by 6 bases and J by 7 bases, with 13 bases between them. The V gene's germline CDR1 is MNHEY and CDR2 SVGAGI. The CDR3 is 13 amino acids. The CDR3 nucleotides are TGTGCCAGCAGATACGACAGTAATAATGAGCAGTTCTTC. Protein product: CASRYDSNNEQFF.

This chain uses TRBV4-2 with TRBJ2-5, with a possible D match to TRBD2 (5 bases). Trimming stripped 3 bases from V and 5 bases from J, with 16 bases between. From germline, CDR1 is LGHNA and CDR2 YNFKEQ. This CDR3 has 15 amino acids. CDR3 in amino acids: CASSHGLGPGETQYF. For the CDR3, the DNA is TGTGCCAGCAGCCATGGGTTAGGGCCGGGGGAGACCCAGTACTTC.

J is TRBJ1-2 and V is TRBV11-2; D not certain. Between the trimmed V and J ends, which lost 5 bases and 4 bases, there was a span of 26 bases. The CDR3 sequence is 18 residues long. Looked up from germline, CDR1 is SGHAT and CDR2 is FQNNGV. The DNA of the CDR3 is TGTGCCAGCAGCCTAAGTCCCGCCAAGACTATTCCGGCCTATGGCTACACCTTC. Its protein is CASSLSPAKTIPAYGYTF.

The chain couples TRBV6-6 to TRBJ1-2, with D tentatively TRBD1 (5 bases). Germline CDR1 MNHNY, CDR2 SVGAGI (reference sequence). V was trimmed by 6 bases and J by 6 bases, leaving 17 bases between them. The CDR3 is 14 residues long. CDR3 nucleotide sequence: TGTGCCAGCAGAATGCGGGGGGAGCAAGATGGCTACACCTTC. Translation gives CASRMRGEQDGYTF.

In DNA, the CDR3 is TGCGCCAGCAGCTTGGAACCTACAGGGTTCTATGGCTACACCTTC. The encoded protein is CASSLEPTGFYGYTF. This chain connects TRBV5-1 to TRBJ1-2, with D perhaps TRBD1 (6 bases). CDR3 length: 15 amino acids. Trimming removed 0 bases at V and 4 bases at J, with 13 bases between. CDR1 and CDR2 (germline): SGHRS, YFSETQ.

This chain uses TRBV29-1 with TRBJ2-5, with a weak D call TRBD2 (5 bases). Trimming pared 4 bases from V and 1 base from J, leaving 13 bases between. The CDR3 loop spans 14 amino acids. CDR1 is SQVTM, CDR2 ANQGSEA, per germline. DNA for the CDR3: TGCAGCGTTGTTGACGGGGATATCCAAGAGACCCAGTACTTC. Amino acids: CSVVDGDIQETQYF. Full variable domain (outside the CDR3, taken from reference TRBV29-1 and TRBJ2-5): SAVISQKPSRDICQRGTSLTIQCQVDSQVTMMFWYRQQPGQSLTLIATANQGSEATYESGFVIDKFPISRPNLTFSTLTVSNMSPEDSSIYLCSVVDGDIQETQYFGPGTRLLVL.

The chain combines TRBV4-3 with TRBJ1-4; tentative D call: TRBD1 (6 bases). CDR1 and CDR2 (germline): LGHNA, YSLEER. Between the trimmed V and J ends, which lost 1 base and 8 bases, there was a span of 17 bases. The CDR3 spans 16 residues. CDR3 coding DNA: TGCGCCAGCAGCCAAGGCGGGGGCAGGGTTGGCGAAAAACTGTTTTTT. Residues: CASSQGGGRVGEKLFF.

The J gene is TRBJ1-3, the V gene TRBV30, with 11 positions matching TRBD1. Trimming at V came to 5 bases and at J to 4 bases, leaving 4 bases not matched to a gene. The germline gives CDR1 GTSNPN, CDR2 SVGIG (reference sequence). This CDR3 spans 14 amino acids. The CDR3 DNA reads TGTGCCTGGGAACGGACAGGGGGCGGAAACACCATATATTTT. Translating gives CAWERTGGGNTIYF.

This rearrangement joins TRBV7-3 to TRBJ2-7, with D perhaps matching TRBD2 (7 bases). CDR3 size: 15 residues. From germline, CDR1 is SGHTA and CDR2 FQGTGA. Trimming stripped 2 bases from V and 3 bases from J, with 14 bases between. In DNA, the CDR3 is TGTGCCAGCAGCTTACCCGGGGGAGGGGGCTACGAGCAGTACTTC. Protein product: CASSLPGGGGYEQYF. Using reference TRBV7-3 and TRBJ2-7 for the parts outside the CDR3, the full variable domain is GAGVSQTPSNKVTEKGKYVELRCDPISGHTALYWYRQSLGQGPEFLIYFQGTGAADDSGLPNDRFFAVRPEGSVSTLKIQRTERGDSAVYLCASSLPGGGGYEQYFGPGTRLTVT.

The chain is built from TRBV13 and TRBJ1-6; TRBD1 might be the D (6 bases). The CDR3 is 14 residues long. Germline V CDR1 and CDR2: PRHDT, FYEKMQ (reference sequence). Trimming removed 7 bases from V and 8 bases from J, with 15 bases in between. The CDR3, as DNA: TGTGCCAGCACCCTGAGGGGGATAGATTCACCCCTCCACTTT. Amino acid sequence: CASTLRGIDSPLHF.

The rearrangement joins TRBV6-6 to TRBJ2-2; a possible D gene is TRBD2 (6 bases). The V end was cut by 2 bases, the J end by 6 bases, with 13 bases between. Germline V gene sequence: CDR1 MNHNY, CDR2 SVGAGI (reference sequence). This CDR3 spans 15 amino acids. CDR3 nucleotides: TGTGCCAGCAGTTACGCTGAGCGGGCTTCCGGGGAGCTGTTTTTT. This sequence encodes CASSYAERASGELFF.

The V and J genes are TRBV5-6 and TRBJ1-5; the match to TRBD1 covers 7 bases. The germline CDR1 and CDR2 sequences are SGHDT and YYEEEE. The CDR3 totals 16 residues. After removal of 0 bases from V and 0 bases from J, the junction contained 3 bases not matched to a gene. The CDR3 sequence is CASSLEGQYSNQPQHF. The CDR3 region has the DNA TGTGCCAGCAGCTTGGAGGGACAGTATAGCAATCAGCCCCAGCATTTT.

This chain joins TRBV30 and TRBJ1-6; tentatively, D is TRBD1 (6 bases). The CDR3 spans 15 residues. Germline-derived CDR1 and CDR2 are GTSNPN and SVGIG (reference sequence). The V and J ends lost 4 bases and 9 bases respectively, with 19 bases between them. CDR3 coding DNA: TGTGCCTGGATCCCTACACAGGGCCCCGTTTCACCCCTCCACTTT. It translates to CAWIPTQGPVSPLHF.

The CDR3 spells CASLRQGAYEQFF. The CDR3 coding sequence is TGTGCCAGCTTGCGACAGGGGGCTTATGAGCAGTTCTTC. The rearrangement uses TRBV27 and TRBJ2-1; 10 bases are shared with TRBD1. The CDR3 runs to 13 residues. Trimming took 8 bases from V and 8 from J; bases not matched to a gene: 6. Germline CDR1 reads MNHEY; CDR2 reads SMNVEV (reference sequence).

V is TRBV23-1 and J is TRBJ1-5; D gene unclear. TRBV23-1 is an ORF; its function is uncertain. The CDR3 covers 15 residues. Trimming removed 0 bases from V and 0 bases from J, with 6 bases in between. The CDR3 nucleotides are TGCGCCAGCAGTCAATCGTGGAGTAGCAATCAGCCCCAGCATTTT. Translation gives CASSQSWSSNQPQHF.

J is TRBJ2-5 and V is TRBV5-4; 8 bases line up with TRBD2. Looked up from germline, CDR1 is SGHNT and CDR2 is YYREEE (reference sequence). The CDR3 spans 14 residues. J was trimmed by 4 bases and V by 0 bases; bases with no gene match: 2. The CDR3 DNA reads TGTGCCAGCAGCTTGGATGCGGGGGGAGAGACCCAGTACTTC. Translating gives CASSLDAGGETQYF.

This chain joins TRBV6-5 and TRBJ1-1, with D unresolved. CDR1 and CDR2 from the germline V gene are MNHEY and SVGAGI. CDR3 size: 14 residues. V dropped 7 bases and J dropped 2 bases, with 14 bases sitting between them. CDR3 nucleotides: TGTGCCAGCATGTCTTGGAGGGAAAACACTGAAGCTTTCTTT. Translated: CASMSWRENTEAFF.

J is TRBJ1-2 and V is TRBV3-1 (or the pseudogene TRBV3-2); no reliable D call. V lost 2 bases to trimming and J lost 3 bases, with 7 bases between them. Looked up from germline, CDR1 is LGHDT and CDR2 is YNNKEL (reference sequence). This CDR3 region has 13 residues. This CDR3 is CASSQSGYYGYTF. CDR3 bases: TGTGCCAGCAGCCAATCAGGATACTATGGCTACACCTTC.

This clone was seen a single time. The V gene is TRBV7-2, the J gene TRBJ1-6, with 8 bases matching TRBD1. The ends lost 5 bases at V and 8 bases at J; junction bases unmatched: 5. Germline assignment: CDR1 SGHTA and CDR2 FQGNSA. The CDR3 is 14 amino acids. CDR3 residues: CASSEQGAYSPLHF. DNA of the CDR3: TGTGCCAGCAGCGAGCAGGGGGCCTATTCACCCCTCCACTTT.

The V and J genes are TRBV30 and TRBJ2-1, with 7 bases identical to TRBD2. This CDR3 comprises 13 residues. Germline loops: CDR1 GTSNPN, CDR2 SVGIG (reference sequence). V was pared by 5 bases and J by 4 bases, with 5 bases of the junction left unmatched. The CDR3, as DNA: TGTGCCTGGGAGGGCGGGGGATACAATGAGCAGTTCTTC. Residues: CAWEGGGYNEQFF.

The chain links TRBV6-6 to TRBJ2-1, with 9 bases identical to TRBD2. The germline gives CDR1 MNHNY, CDR2 SVGAGI (reference sequence). V shed 5 bases and J 7 bases; nucleotides not matched to a gene: 9. This CDR3 is built from 15 residues. CDR3 DNA sequence: TGTGCCAGCAGTCAAACCCGGACTAGCGTTAATGAGCAGTTCTTC. This codes for CASSQTRTSVNEQFF.